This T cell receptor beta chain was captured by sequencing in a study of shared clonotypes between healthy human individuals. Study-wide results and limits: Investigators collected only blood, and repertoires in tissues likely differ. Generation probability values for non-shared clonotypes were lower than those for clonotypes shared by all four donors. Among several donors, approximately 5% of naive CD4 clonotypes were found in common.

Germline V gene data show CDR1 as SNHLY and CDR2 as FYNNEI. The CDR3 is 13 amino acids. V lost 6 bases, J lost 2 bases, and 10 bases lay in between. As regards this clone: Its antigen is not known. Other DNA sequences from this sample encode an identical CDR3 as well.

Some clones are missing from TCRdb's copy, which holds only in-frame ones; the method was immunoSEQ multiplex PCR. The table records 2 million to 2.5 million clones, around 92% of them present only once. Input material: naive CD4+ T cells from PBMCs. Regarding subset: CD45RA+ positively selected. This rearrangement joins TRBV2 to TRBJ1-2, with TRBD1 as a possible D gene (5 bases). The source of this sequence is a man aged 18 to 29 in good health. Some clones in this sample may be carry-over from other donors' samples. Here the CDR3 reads CASSVGPNYGYTF. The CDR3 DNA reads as TGTGCCAGCAGCGTGGGACCGAACTATGGCTACACCTTC.